This T cell receptor (beta chain) was found in a study of T cell repertoires in cytomegalovirus infection. Study context: Indications came from public TCR beta signatures; they pointed to CMV infection and to a matching HLA type. General study points: Predominance within the ex vivo response was attributable to HLA-C-restricted CMV-specific TCR beta clonotypes. Summed public TCR beta family frequency identified CMV carriers bearing the relevant HLA.

TCRdb called the reads again in MiXCR, with one record for every CDR3 protein. Here the sample spans approximately 320,000 distinct CDR3 sequences, roughly 9.5% being singletons. This clonotype was observed a few times. Its antigen is unknown. The material sequenced was PBMCs. The source of this sequence is a human donor in good health (CMV status not recorded). Some clones in this sample may be carry-over from other donors' samples.

DNA of the CDR3: TGCAGCATTAATTCCGGCAACAATGAGCAGTTCTTC. It codes for CSINSGNNEQFF. V gene TRBV29-1 combines with J gene TRBJ2-1; D gene ambiguous. This CDR3 has 12 residues. Germline assignment: CDR1 SQVTM and CDR2 ANQGSEA. The ends were cut back, 8 bases at V and 5 bases at J, with 13 bases in the middle.